This TCR beta chain was recorded in a study of blood T cells in healthy people across ages. Alongside a J-beta primer mix, a sample-barcoded 5' primer served in a second PCR lasting roughly 7 to 12 cycles. In TCRdb, the 5' RACE reads were re-called with MiXCR into one record per CDR3 protein. The sample has about 1 million distinct CDR3 sequences; 20% to 25% are singletons. Turning to this clonotype: Its matching antigen is unknown.

The CDR3 spans 16 residues. Trimming shortened V by 0 bases and J by 3 bases, and 17 bases separated the two germline ends. CDR1 is SQVTM and CDR2 is ANQGSEA in the germline V gene. Whole-study results and caveats: The study could not conclusively compare naive and antigen-experienced cells, given its unsorted PBMCs. Older age went with lower TCR beta diversity per million T cells, in a roughly linear way.

This sample was shared with a second study, whose subject was T cells of mothers and their children. According to that study: Reverse transcription into cDNA received all extracted RNA, at approximately 1.5 ug per 15 ul. Similar thymic selection effects on TCR recombination output appear in pairs, both related and unrelated.

This receptor was obtained from a girl between 2 and 10 years old in good health. The chain employs TRBV29-1 and TRBJ2-5; tentatively, D is TRBD1 or TRBD2 (5 bases each). What was sequenced was blood. The CDR3 here is CSVEDLQGTPKETQYF. The CDR3, as DNA: TGCAGCGTTGAAGATCTTCAAGGGACGCCGAAAGAGACCCAGTACTTC. Complete variable domain (other parts from reference TRBV29-1 and TRBJ2-5): SAVISQKPSRDICQRGTSLTIQCQVDSQVTMMFWYRQQPGQSLTLIATANQGSEATYESGFVIDKFPISRPNLTFSTLTVSNMSPEDSSIYLCSVEDLQGTPKETQYFGPGTRLLVL.